This T cell receptor beta chain was documented in a study of Graves' ophthalmopathy and Graves' hyperthyroidism. This CDR3 is 15 amino acids long. Germline CDR1 reads MNHNS; CDR2 reads SASEGT. With 6 bases clipped from V and 6 bases from J, the junction kept 13 bases outside the gene matches. RNA transcripts were the template, and TCR beta CDR3 regions were amplified from them. HTBI primers were employed in first-round RT-PCR, then a second-round multiplex PCR followed. TCRdb re-called the multiplex PCR reads with MiXCR, one entry per CDR3 protein. Among just over 600,000 distinct CDR3 sequences listed, about 20% were seen once. Of note for this clonotype: This could be a read error, since a much larger clone is one nucleotide away.

This TCR came from a woman aged 18 to 35 with stable Graves' hyperthyroidism. Some clones in this sample may be carry-over from other donors' samples. The chain couples TRBV6-1 to TRBJ2-7; 8 bases align to TRBD1. The source material was peripheral blood. The CDR3 reads CASSPNGQGYREQYF. The CDR3 nucleotides read TGTGCCAGCAGCCCCAACGGACAGGGCTACCGCGAGCAGTACTTC.